This TCR beta chain originates from a study of Graves' ophthalmopathy and Graves' hyperthyroidism. General study results and limits: Predictions made by the model for ophthalmopathy progression reached roughly 64% sensitivity and almost 75% specificity.

Scientists amplified the TCR beta CDR3 regions from RNA transcripts. HTBI-primed RT-PCR formed the first round, and a multiplex PCR formed the second. TCRdb re-called the multiplex PCR reads through MiXCR, storing one row per CDR3 protein. Of approximately 700,000 distinct CDR3 sequences in the sample, about two fifths were seen once. This clonotype was seen repeatedly, ten times or more. Its antigen is currently unknown. Exclusion criteria comprised other autoimmune diseases, uncontrolled infections, pregnancy or lactation in patients. It was on clinical symptoms, serum thyroxine, TRAb, thyroid ultrasound and orbital computed tomography that diagnosis relied. This CDR3 region has 15 residues. The V end was cut by 5 bases, the J end by 0 bases, with 10 bases between. Germline loops: CDR1 LNHNV, CDR2 YYDKDF (reference sequence).

The receptor comes from an adult man with Graves' ophthalmopathy. This chain joins TRBV15 and TRBJ1-4; no firm D call. The sample taken for sequencing was peripheral blood. The DNA of the CDR3 is TGTGCCACCAGCCCCTTGGGAGCAACTAATGAAAAACTGTTTTTT. It yields the protein CATSPLGATNEKLFF.